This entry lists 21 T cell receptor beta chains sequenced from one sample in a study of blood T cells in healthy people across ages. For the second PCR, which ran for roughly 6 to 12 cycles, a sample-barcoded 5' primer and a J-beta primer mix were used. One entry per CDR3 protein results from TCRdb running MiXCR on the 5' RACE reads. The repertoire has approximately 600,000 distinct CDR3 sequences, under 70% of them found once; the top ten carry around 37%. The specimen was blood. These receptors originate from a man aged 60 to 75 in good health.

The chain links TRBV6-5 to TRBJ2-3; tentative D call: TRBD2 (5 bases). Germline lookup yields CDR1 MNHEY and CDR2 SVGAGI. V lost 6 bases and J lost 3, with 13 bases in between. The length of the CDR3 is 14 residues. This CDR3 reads CASSRDAATDTQYF. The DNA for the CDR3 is TGTGCCAGCAGCCGGGATGCGGCGACAGATACGCAGTATTTT.

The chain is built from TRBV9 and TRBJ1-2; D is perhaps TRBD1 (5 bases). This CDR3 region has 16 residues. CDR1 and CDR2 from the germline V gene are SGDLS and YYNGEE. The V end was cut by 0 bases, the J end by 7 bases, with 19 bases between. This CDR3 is CASSVERVRDAGGYTF. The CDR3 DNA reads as TGTGCCAGCAGCGTAGAGAGGGTCAGGGATGCTGGTGGCTACACCTTC.

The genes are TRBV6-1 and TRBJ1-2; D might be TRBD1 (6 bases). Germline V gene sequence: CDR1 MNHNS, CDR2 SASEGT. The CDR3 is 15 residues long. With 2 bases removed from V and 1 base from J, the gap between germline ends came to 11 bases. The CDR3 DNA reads TGTGCCAGCAGTGAAAGGGGGGGGGATAACTATGGCTACACCTTC. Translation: CASSERGGDNYGYTF.

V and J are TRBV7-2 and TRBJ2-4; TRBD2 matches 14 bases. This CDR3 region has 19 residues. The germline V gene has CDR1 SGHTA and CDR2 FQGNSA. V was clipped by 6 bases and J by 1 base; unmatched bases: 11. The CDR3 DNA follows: TGTGCCAGCAGTGCTCACGGGACTAGCGGGAGTGGCGCCAAAAACATTCAGTACTTC. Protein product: CASSAHGTSGSGAKNIQYF. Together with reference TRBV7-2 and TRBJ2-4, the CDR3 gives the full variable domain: GAGVSQSPSNKVTEKGKDVELRCDPISGHTALYWYRQSLGQGLEFLIYFQGNSAPDKSGLPSDRFSAERTGGSVSTLTIQRTQQEDSAVYLCASSAHGTSGSGAKNIQYFGAGTRLSVL.

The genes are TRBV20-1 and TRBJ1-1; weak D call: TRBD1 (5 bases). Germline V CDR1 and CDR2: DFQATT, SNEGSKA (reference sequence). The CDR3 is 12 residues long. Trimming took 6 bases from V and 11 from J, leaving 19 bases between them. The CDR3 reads CSATRQSRGAFF. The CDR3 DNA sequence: TGCAGTGCCACGAGACAGTCCCGTGGTGCTTTCTTT.

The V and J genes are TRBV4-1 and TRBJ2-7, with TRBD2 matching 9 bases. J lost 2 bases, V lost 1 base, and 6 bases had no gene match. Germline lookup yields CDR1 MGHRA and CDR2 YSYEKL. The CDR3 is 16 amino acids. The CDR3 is CASSQGVSGGTYEQYF. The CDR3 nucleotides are TGCGCCAGCAGCCAAGGGGTTAGCGGGGGAACCTACGAGCAGTACTTC.

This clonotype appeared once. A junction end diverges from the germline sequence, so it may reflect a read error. The DNA of the CDR3 is TGTGCCAGCAGTTCCCGGCCCGGACTAGCGGGGGTCACAGATACGCAGTATTTT. Translating it yields CASSSRPGLAGVTDTQYF. The V call is TRBV10-3, the J call TRBJ2-3; 13 nucleotides align to TRBD2. Germline loops: CDR1 ENHRY, CDR2 SYGVKD. The CDR3 runs to 18 residues.

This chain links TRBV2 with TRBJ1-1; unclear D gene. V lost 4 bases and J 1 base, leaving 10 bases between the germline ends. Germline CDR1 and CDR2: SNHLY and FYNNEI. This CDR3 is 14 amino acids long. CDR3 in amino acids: CASSVRQTNTEAFF. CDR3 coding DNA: TGTGCCAGCAGTGTGAGGCAGACGAACACTGAAGCTTTCTTT.

The CDR3 is CASKRDSSAYNEQFF. In nucleotides, the CDR3 is TGTGCCAGCAAAAGGGACAGCTCGGCTTACAATGAGCAGTTCTTC. The V and J genes are TRBV2 and TRBJ2-1, with 7 bases matching TRBD1. Trimming at V came to 7 bases and at J to 4 bases, leaving 10 bases not matched to a gene. The germline V gene has CDR1 SNHLY and CDR2 FYNNEI. The CDR3 is made up of 15 amino acids.

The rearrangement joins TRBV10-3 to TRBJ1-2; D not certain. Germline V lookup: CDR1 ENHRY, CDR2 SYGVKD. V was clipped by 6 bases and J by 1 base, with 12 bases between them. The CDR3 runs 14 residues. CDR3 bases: TGTGCCATCAGCCAGGAGATCCGTAACTATGGCTACACCTTC. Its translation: CAISQEIRNYGYTF.

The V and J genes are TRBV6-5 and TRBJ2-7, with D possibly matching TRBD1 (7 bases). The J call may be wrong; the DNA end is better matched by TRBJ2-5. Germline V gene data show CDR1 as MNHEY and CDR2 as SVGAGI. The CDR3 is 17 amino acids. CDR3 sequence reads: CASSYSGGREARETQYF. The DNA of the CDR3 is TGTGCCAGCAGTTACTCAGGGGGCAGGGAGGCGCGAGAGACCCAGTACTTC.

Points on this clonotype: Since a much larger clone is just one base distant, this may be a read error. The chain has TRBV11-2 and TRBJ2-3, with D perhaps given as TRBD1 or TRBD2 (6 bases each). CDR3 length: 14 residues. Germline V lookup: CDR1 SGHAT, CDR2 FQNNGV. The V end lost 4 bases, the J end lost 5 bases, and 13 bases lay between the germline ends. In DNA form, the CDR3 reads TGTGCCAGCAGCTCCGACGGGGGCAAAGATACGCAGTATTTT. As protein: CASSSDGGKDTQYF.

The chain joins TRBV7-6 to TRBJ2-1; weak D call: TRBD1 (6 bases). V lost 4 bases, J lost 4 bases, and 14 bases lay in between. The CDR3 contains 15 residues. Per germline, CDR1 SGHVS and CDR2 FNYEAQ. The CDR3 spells CASSSPGAQYNEQFF. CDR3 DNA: TGTGCCAGCAGCTCTCCAGGGGCCCAGTACAATGAGCAGTTCTTC.

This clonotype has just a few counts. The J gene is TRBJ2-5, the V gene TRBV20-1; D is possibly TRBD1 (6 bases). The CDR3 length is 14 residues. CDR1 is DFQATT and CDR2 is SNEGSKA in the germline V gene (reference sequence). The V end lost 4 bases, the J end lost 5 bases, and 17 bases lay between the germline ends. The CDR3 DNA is TGCAGTGCTAATAACAGGGTAGTTTGGGAGACCCAGTACTTC. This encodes CSANNRVVWETQYF.

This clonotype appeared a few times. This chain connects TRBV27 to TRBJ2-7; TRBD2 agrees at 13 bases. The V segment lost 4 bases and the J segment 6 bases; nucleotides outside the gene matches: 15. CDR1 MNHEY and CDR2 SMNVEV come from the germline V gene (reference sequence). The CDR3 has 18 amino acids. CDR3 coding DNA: TGTGCCAGCAGTTCTTTTATACTAGCGGGGGGGCCATCGACCGAGCAGTACTTC. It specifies CASSSFILAGGPSTEQYF.

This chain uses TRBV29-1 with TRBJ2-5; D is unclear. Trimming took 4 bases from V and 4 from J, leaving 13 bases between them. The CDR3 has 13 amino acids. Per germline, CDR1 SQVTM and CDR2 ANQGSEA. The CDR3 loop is CSVGANLGETQYF. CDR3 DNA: TGCAGCGTTGGCGCGAACTTAGGAGAGACCCAGTACTTC.

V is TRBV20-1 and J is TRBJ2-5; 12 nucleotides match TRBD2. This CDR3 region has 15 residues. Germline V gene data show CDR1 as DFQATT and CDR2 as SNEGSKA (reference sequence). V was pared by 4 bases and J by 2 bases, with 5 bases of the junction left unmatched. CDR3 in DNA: TGCAGTGCTACCAGACTAGCGGGGGATCAAGAGACCCAGTACTTC. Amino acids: CSATRLAGDQETQYF.

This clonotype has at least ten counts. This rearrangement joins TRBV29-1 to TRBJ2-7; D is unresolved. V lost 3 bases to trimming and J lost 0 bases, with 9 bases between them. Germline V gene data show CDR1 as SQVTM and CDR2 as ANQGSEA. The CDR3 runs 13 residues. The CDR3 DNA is TGCAGCGTTGAGGAGCAGGCCTCCTACGAGCAGTACTTC. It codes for CSVEEQASYEQYF.

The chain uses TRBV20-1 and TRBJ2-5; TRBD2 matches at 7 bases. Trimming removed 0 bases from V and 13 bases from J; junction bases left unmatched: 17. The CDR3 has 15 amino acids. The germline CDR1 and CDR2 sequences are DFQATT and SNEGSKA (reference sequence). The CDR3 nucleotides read TGCAGTGCTAGAGATGCGAAAGGACTAGAATCAGAGATGTACTTC. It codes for CSARDAKGLESEMYF.

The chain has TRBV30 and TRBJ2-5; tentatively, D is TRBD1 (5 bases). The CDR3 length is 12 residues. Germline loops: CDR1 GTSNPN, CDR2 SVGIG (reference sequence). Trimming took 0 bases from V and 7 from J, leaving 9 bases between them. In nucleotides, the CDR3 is TGTGCCTGGAGTGTCCTTACAGGGACCCAGTACTTC. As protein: CAWSVLTGTQYF.

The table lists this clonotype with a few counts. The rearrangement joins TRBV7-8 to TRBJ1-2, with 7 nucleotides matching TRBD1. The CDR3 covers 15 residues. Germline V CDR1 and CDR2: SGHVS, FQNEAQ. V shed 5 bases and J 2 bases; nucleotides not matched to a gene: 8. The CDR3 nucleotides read TGTGCCAGCAGCCGACAGGGCTCGGGAAACTATGGCTACACCTTC. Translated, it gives CASSRQGSGNYGYTF.